Following are 26 T cell receptor beta chains from one sample sequenced in a study of post-analysis software for immune sequencing data. Study-level points and caveats: Four or five TRBV segments were more frequent in patients than controls; TRBV5-6, TRBV5-1 and TRBV20-1 belonged to this group.

TCR beta cDNA libraries included unique molecular identifiers. TCRdb redid the calling of the PCR reads with MiXCR, one entry per CDR3 protein. The sample shows approximately 730,000 distinct CDR3 sequences, 40% to 55% of them seen only once. Their recognized antigens are unknown. The sample taken for sequencing was blood. The source is a girl aged 5 to 17 with multiple sclerosis.

This chain connects TRBV29-1 to TRBJ1-5; TRBD1 matches at 11 bases. There are 13 residues in the CDR3. Germline V gene lookup returns CDR1 SQVTM and CDR2 ANQGSEA. The V gene end was trimmed by 4 bases and the J gene end by 6 bases; junction bases not matched to a gene: 2. The CDR3 DNA is TGCAGCGTTGGGGACAGGGGGGGTCAGCCCCAGCATTTT. It yields the protein CSVGDRGGQPQHF.

This clonotype was recorded a few times. At one end, the junction sequence differs from germline, possibly due to a read error. V is TRBV27 and J is TRBJ2-1, with 9 bases fitting TRBD1. Germline CDR1 is MNHEY and CDR2 is SMNVEV (reference sequence). The CDR3 is 15 amino acids. CDR3 DNA: TGTGCCAGCAGTTTAAGACAGGGGGTATACAATGAACAGTTCTTC. Protein product: CASSLRQGVYNEQFF.

The chain recombines TRBV20-1 with TRBJ2-7; D call uncertain. The germline V and J ends were trimmed by 0 bases and 0 bases, with 15 bases remaining between them. The germline V gene encodes CDR1 DFQATT and CDR2 SNEGSKA (reference sequence). The CDR3 extends over 16 amino acids. CDR3 nucleotides: TGCAGTGCTAGAGATCGCGACATTTCCCTCTCCTACGAGCAGTACTTC. Translation gives CSARDRDISLSYEQYF.

The chain employs TRBV25-1 and TRBJ1-1; D is uncertain. V was clipped by 3 bases and J by 3 bases, with 8 bases between them. Germline CDR1 and CDR2: MGHDK and SYGVNS. The CDR3 runs to 13 residues. CDR3 protein: CASSDGRYTEAFF. CDR3 DNA: TGTGCCAGCAGTGATGGACGATACACTGAAGCTTTCTTT.

The rearrangement joins TRBV29-1 to TRBJ2-7, with D hard to call. The J call may be faulty, since TRBJ2-5 better matches the DNA end. Germline CDR1 SQVTM, CDR2 ANQGSEA. This CDR3 has 11 residues. CDR3 sequence: CSVVLIGTQYF. The CDR3 nucleotides are TGCAGCGTTGTCCTGATTGGGACCCAGTACTTC.

This clonotype appeared a few times. The chain carries TRBV5-1 and TRBJ2-5, with a tentative D call TRBD1 (5 bases). Germline V gene sequence: CDR1 SGHRS, CDR2 YFSETQ. This CDR3 has 16 residues. V was trimmed by 1 base and J by 2 bases, leaving 15 bases between them. CDR3 DNA sequence: TGCGCCAGCAGCTTGTTGCCAGGGCCCCAACAAGAGACCCAGTACTTC. Its translation is CASSLLPGPQQETQYF. The full variable domain, its missing parts supplied by reference TRBV5-1 and TRBJ2-5, is KAGVTQTPRYLIKTRGQQVTLSCSPISGHRSVSWYQQTPGQGLQFLFEYFSETQRNKGNFPGRFSGRQFSNSRSEMNVSTLELGDSALYLCASSLLPGPQQETQYFGPGTRLLVL.

This clonotype was found a few times. The chain links TRBV6-2 or TRBV6-3 to TRBJ1-5; D possibly corresponds to TRBD1 (5 bases). Germline-derived CDR1 and CDR2 are MNHEY and SVGEGT. V was trimmed by 6 bases and J by 0 bases, leaving 12 bases between them. CDR3 length: 15 amino acids. The DNA of the CDR3 is TGTGCCAGCAGCGGGACCCACTATAGCAATCAGCCCCAGCATTTT. Residues: CASSGTHYSNQPQHF.

The genes are TRBV28 and TRBJ2-5; 10 bases line up with TRBD1. The CDR3 length is 22 residues. Trimming cost V 2 bases and J 5 bases; bases outside gene matches: 26. The germline V gene encodes CDR1 MDHEN and CDR2 SYDVKM. The CDR3: CASSLGWATGGMWEKLRETQYF. The CDR3 region has the DNA TGTGCCAGCAGTTTAGGTTGGGCGACAGGGGGCATGTGGGAAAAACTCCGGGAGACCCAGTACTTC.

This chain links TRBV13 with TRBJ2-5, with 7 bases that match TRBD1. Germline V gene data show CDR1 as PRHDT and CDR2 as FYEKMQ (reference sequence). The CDR3 has 14 amino acids. The ends lost 4 bases at V and 4 bases at J; junction bases unmatched: 6. This chain's CDR3 is CASSSRQGRETQYF. In DNA, the CDR3 is TGTGCCAGCAGCTCACGACAGGGTCGAGAGACCCAGTACTTC.

This clonotype turned up a few times. The chain joins TRBV6-1 to TRBJ2-5; D might be TRBD2 (5 bases). This CDR3 has 13 amino acids. Trimming removed 6 bases from V and 7 bases from J, with 15 bases in between. From germline, CDR1 is MNHNS and CDR2 SASEGT. CDR3 DNA: TGTGCCAGCAGCCAGAAGGGAGTAGGGACCCAGTACTTC. Protein sequence: CASSQKGVGTQYF.

The chain joins TRBV12-3 or TRBV12-4 to TRBJ1-4, with D unclear. V lost 3 bases, J lost 7 bases, and 9 bases lay in between. The CDR3 runs to 13 residues. DNA for the CDR3: TGTGCCAGCAGTTTCGTCCTGGGTGAAAAACTGTTTTTT. This encodes CASSFVLGEKLFF.

The chain joins TRBV28 to TRBJ1-2; 7 bases align to TRBD1. Germline lookup yields CDR1 MDHEN and CDR2 SYDVKM. The CDR3 consists of 14 residues. V trimming: 3 bases; J trimming: 6 bases; junction bases outside the gene matches: 7. The CDR3 DNA reads TGTGCCAGCAGTTTCCCGGGAACAGGGGATGGCTACACCTTC. Encoded protein: CASSFPGTGDGYTF.

The rearrangement joins TRBV4-1 to TRBJ1-2, with 7 bases matching TRBD1. Per germline, CDR1 MGHRA and CDR2 YSYEKL. The trim removed 0 bases at V and 0 bases at J, leaving 7 bases unmatched. CDR3 size: 17 residues. CDR3 nucleotide sequence: TGCGCCAGCAGCCAAGAAGCCCTCCAGGGGGCTAACTATGGCTACACCTTC. Its protein product is CASSQEALQGANYGYTF.

This clonotype has more than one count but fewer than ten. The chain employs TRBV14 and TRBJ2-7; 8 nucleotides match TRBD2. Germline V gives CDR1 SGHDN, CDR2 FVKESK. With V trimmed by 4 bases and J by 6 bases, 5 bases remained unmatched. This CDR3 is 13 amino acids long. The DNA of the CDR3 is TGTGCCAGCAGCCTGACTAGCGTTGGCGAGCAGTACTTC. Amino acids: CASSLTSVGEQYF. Supplemented by reference TRBV14 and TRBJ2-7, the full variable domain reads EAGVTQFPSHSVIEKGQTVTLRCDPISGHDNLYWYRRVMGKEIKFLLHFVKESKQDESGMPNNRFLAERTGGTYSTLKVQPAELEDSGVYFCASSLTSVGEQYFGPGTRLTVT.

V usage is TRBV4-1 and J usage is TRBJ1-6; D gene uncertain. This CDR3 has 13 residues. The germline V gene encodes CDR1 MGHRA and CDR2 YSYEKL. V shed 0 bases and J shed 7 bases, with 4 bases lying between them. CDR3 nucleotide sequence: TGCGCCAGCAGCCAAGATCGGAATTCACCCCTCCACTTT. It translates to CASSQDRNSPLHF.

V and J are TRBV15 and TRBJ1-2; D perhaps matches TRBD1 (6 bases). CDR3 length equals 15 residues. Germline loops: CDR1 LNHNV, CDR2 YYDKDF (reference sequence). Between the trimmed V and J ends, which lost 0 bases and 5 bases, there was a span of 13 bases. The CDR3 nucleotides read TGTGCCACCAGCAGAGATCGCGGGGGCAGGTATGGCTACACCTTC. It encodes CATSRDRGGRYGYTF.

The rearrangement joins TRBV10-3 to TRBJ2-3; weak D call: TRBD2 (6 bases). Germline assignment: CDR1 ENHRY and CDR2 SYGVKD. The germline V and J ends were trimmed by 4 bases and 0 bases, with 26 bases remaining between them. The CDR3 contains 20 residues. The CDR3: CAISGRRRAAEGSSTDTQYF. CDR3 nucleotide sequence: TGTGCCATCAGTGGGCGAAGGAGGGCTGCGGAGGGTTCTAGCACAGATACGCAGTATTTT.

This clonotype was detected only a few times. CDR3 protein: CSASAGTSGMREQYF. The CDR3, as DNA: TGCAGTGCTAGTGCTGGGACTAGCGGTATGAGGGAGCAGTACTTC. The V gene is TRBV20-1, the J gene TRBJ2-5, with TRBD2 matching over 11 bases. The CDR3 sequence is 15 residues long. After removal of 3 bases from V and 11 bases from J, the junction contained 14 bases not matched to a gene. Per the germline V gene, CDR1 is DFQATT and CDR2 is SNEGSKA (reference sequence).

The chain carries TRBV10-3 and TRBJ2-3; weak D call: TRBD1 (6 bases). Germline lookup yields CDR1 ENHRY and CDR2 SYGVKD. The V and J ends lost 10 bases and 2 bases respectively, with 22 bases between them. CDR3 length: 16 amino acids. CDR3 sequence: CATHGPGQRNTDTQYF. The CDR3 coding sequence is TGTGCCACACATGGGCCCGGACAGCGCAACACAGATACGCAGTATTTT.

V gene TRBV24-1 combines with J gene TRBJ2-3, with D perhaps TRBD2 (6 bases). Germline values: CDR1 KGHDR, CDR2 SFDVKD. V was pared by 0 bases and J by 1 base, with 13 bases between. This CDR3 is built from 17 residues. DNA for the CDR3: TGTGCCACCAGTGATTTGCGCGATAGCGGCCGCACAGATACGCAGTATTTT. Its translation is CATSDLRDSGRTDTQYF.

With regard to this clonotype: A much larger clone lies a single base off, so this may be a read error. This chain connects TRBV7-9 to TRBJ2-1; 10 bases align to TRBD2. CDR1 is SEHNR, CDR2 FQNEAQ, per germline (reference sequence). The CDR3 has 15 residues. For the CDR3, the DNA is TGTGCCAGCAGCCGAGGACTAGCGGACTACAATGCGCAGTTCTTC. Protein product: CASSRGLADYNAQFF.

The rearrangement uses TRBV29-1 and TRBJ2-5, with 10 bases aligning to TRBD1. The DNA end is more similar to TRBJ2-7, so the J call may be wrong. CDR1 and CDR2 (germline): SQVTM, ANQGSEA. This CDR3 comprises 18 residues. The CDR3 nucleotides read TGCAGCGTTGAAGATAGGCCCGAGAGACAGGGGGCCTCCAGCGAGCAGTACTTC. Translation gives CSVEDRPERQGASSEQYF.

V gene TRBV6-1 combines with J gene TRBJ2-3, with D maybe TRBD1 (5 bases). The CDR3 spans 12 residues. Germline CDR1 reads MNHNS; CDR2 reads SASEGT. The V and J ends lost 10 bases and 5 bases respectively, with 13 bases between them. The CDR3 nucleotides read TGTGCCACCACCAGGGCTGGAGATACGCAGTATTTT. As protein: CATTRAGDTQYF.

The chain uses TRBV6-5 and TRBJ2-1; 7 positions match TRBD2. V lost 3 bases to trimming and J lost 8 bases; unmatched junction nucleotides: 4. This CDR3 comprises 13 residues. Germline loops: CDR1 MNHEY, CDR2 SVGAGI. CDR3 sequence reads: CASSYERDDEQFF. The CDR3 nucleotides are TGTGCCAGCAGTTATGAGCGGGATGATGAGCAGTTCTTC.

The chain employs TRBV27 and TRBJ2-3; D assignment may be TRBD1 or TRBD2 (5 bases each). This CDR3 comprises 14 residues. CDR1 and CDR2 from the germline V gene are MNHEY and SMNVEV (reference sequence). Trimming stripped 8 bases from V and 4 bases from J, with 16 bases between. Here the CDR3 reads CASGGWGSADTQYF. The CDR3 DNA reads TGTGCCAGCGGGGGTTGGGGATCGGCAGATACGCAGTATTTT.

This clonotype was observed a handful of times. This chain joins TRBV24-1 and TRBJ2-1; the match to TRBD2 covers 8 bases. Unmatched junction bases numbered 13, after V lost 1 base and J lost 6 bases. The V gene's germline CDR1 is KGHDR and CDR2 SFDVKD. This CDR3 is built from 18 residues. The CDR3 loop reads CATSDFPVTGRAGNEQFF. The CDR3 region has the DNA TGTGCCACCAGTGATTTTCCGGTTACCGGGAGGGCCGGCAATGAGCAGTTCTTC.